The 10 T cell receptor beta chains below come from one sample, sequenced in a study of shared clonotypes between healthy human individuals. The repertoire was sequenced with immunoSEQ multiplex PCR; TCRdb's copy has only in-frame clones and lacks some. The profile covers 2 million to 3 million clones, with approximately 93% appearing a single time and approximately 0.36% taken by the ten largest. Sequencing was performed on naive CD4+ T cells from PBMCs. Described subset: CD45RA+ positively selected. The source of these receptors is a man aged 18 to 29 in good health. Some clones in this sample may be carry-over from other donors' samples.

The rearrangement uses TRBV6-1 and TRBJ1-1; weak D call: TRBD1 (5 bases). CDR3 length equals 14 residues. In germline, CDR1 is MNHNS, CDR2 SASEGT. V was shortened by 6 bases and J by 7 bases, with 18 bases between the two germline ends. The CDR3 loop is CASSSLPGPYEAFF. The CDR3 nucleotides read TGTGCCAGCAGCTCTTTACCGGGACCCTATGAAGCTTTCTTT.

In this sample, this clone turned up once. The chain has TRBV5-1 and TRBJ2-5; TRBD1 might be the D (7 bases). This CDR3 is 15 amino acids long. Trimming stripped 7 bases from V and 2 bases from J, with 18 bases between. In germline, CDR1 is SGHRS, CDR2 YFSETQ. The CDR3: CASGGTGTVQETQYF. The DNA for the CDR3 is TGCGCCAGCGGGGGGACGGGGACAGTTCAAGAGACCCAGTACTTC.

The chain employs TRBV11-2 and TRBJ2-7; D could derive from TRBD1 or TRBD2 (5 bases each). V dropped 2 bases and J dropped 3 bases, with 11 bases sitting between them. CDR1 is SGHAT and CDR2 is FQNNGV in the germline V gene. This CDR3 has 14 amino acids. The CDR3, as DNA: TGTGCCAGCAGCTTAAGTGAGGGGCTCTACGAGCAGTACTTC. It yields the protein CASSLSEGLYEQYF. Complete variable domain (other parts from reference TRBV11-2 and TRBJ2-7): EAGVAQSPRYKIIEKRQSVAFWCNPISGHATLYWYQQILGQGPKLLIQFQNNGVVDDSQLPKDRFSAERLKGVDSTLKIQPAKLEDSAVYLCASSLSEGLYEQYFGPGTRLTVT.

This rearrangement joins TRBV4-1 to TRBJ2-5; D is possibly TRBD2 (6 bases). V lost 1 base to trimming and J lost 11 bases, with 20 bases between them. There are 15 residues in the CDR3. Germline assignment: CDR1 MGHRA and CDR2 YSYEKL. CDR3 sequence (DNA): TGCGCCAGCAGCCAAGGGGACGGGGGAATGGGCAAGCAGTACTTC. Residues: CASSQGDGGMGKQYF.

The V and J genes are TRBV11-2 and TRBJ2-5; 8 positions match TRBD1. The CDR3 runs to 15 residues. The germline V gene has CDR1 SGHAT and CDR2 FQNNGV. V lost 1 base, J lost 5 bases, and 6 bases stayed unmatched. The CDR3 is CASSLAGGAGETQYF. For the CDR3, the DNA is TGTGCCAGCAGCTTAGCAGGGGGCGCTGGGGAGACCCAGTACTTC.

The rearrangement links TRBV29-1 to TRBJ1-2; 8 positions agree with TRBD1. Germline CDR1 and CDR2: SQVTM and ANQGSEA. V trimming: 0 bases; J trimming: 0 bases; junction bases outside the gene matches: 9. This CDR3 contains 17 residues. In DNA form, the CDR3 reads TGCAGCGTTGAAGATCGGGCAGGGGGCCGAGCTAACTATGGCTACACCTTC. Translating gives CSVEDRAGGRANYGYTF.

Concerning this clone itself: This sample also contains other DNA sequences that code for the same CDR3. This chain links TRBV5-1 with TRBJ2-3; tentative D call: TRBD1 (6 bases). The CDR3 is 13 amino acids. The germline V gene has CDR1 SGHRS and CDR2 YFSETQ. The V and J ends lost 4 bases and 6 bases respectively, with 12 bases between them. The CDR3 loop reads CASSITGSDTQYF. Written as DNA, the CDR3 is TGCGCCAGCAGCATTACAGGGTCGGATACGCAGTATTTT.

In the case of this clone: This specimen includes other DNA sequences encoding the same CDR3. Written as DNA, the CDR3 is TGTGCCTGGAGTTCTGGGGAGACCCAGTACTTC. It is translated as CAWSSGETQYF. The chain carries TRBV30 and TRBJ2-5; D is ambiguous. V was pared by 2 bases and J by 5 bases, with 6 bases between. The CDR3 runs 11 residues. The germline gives CDR1 GTSNPN, CDR2 SVGIG (reference sequence).

The chain has TRBV6-4 and TRBJ2-3; 9 positions match TRBD2. Per germline, CDR1 MRHNA and CDR2 SNTAGT. Trimming took 6 bases from V and 8 from J; bases not matched to a gene: 12. The CDR3 has 15 residues. CDR3 coding DNA: TGTGCCAGCAGGAATAGCGGGGGCAGAACTGCTACGCAGTATTTT. This translates into CASRNSGGRTATQYF.

The chain has TRBV10-3 and TRBJ1-1, with TRBD1 identical over 9 bases. With 6 bases clipped from V and 7 bases from J, the junction kept 3 bases outside the gene matches. The CDR3 consists of 12 residues. CDR1 is ENHRY, CDR2 SYGVKD, per germline. The CDR3 DNA sequence: TGTGCCATCAGGGGACAGGGCGATGAAGCTTTCTTT. Its protein product is CAIRGQGDEAFF.